One sample yielded the 8 T cell receptor beta chains listed below, sequenced in a study of T-cell reconstitution after alpha-beta-depleted transplantation in children. Unique molecular identifiers were used in preparing the TCRbeta library. TCRdb processed the PCR reads anew with MiXCR; each CDR3 protein has one entry. The data contain fewer than 550,000 distinct CDR3 sequences, over 10% of them singletons. Sequencing was performed on PBMCs, mostly from graft donor cells, taken 180 days after TCRalphabeta/CD19-depleted stem cell transplant. The receptor set was obtained from a female patient aged 2-15 years who had a stem cell transplant for aplastic anemia, so the T cells may come from the graft donor.

In this sample, this clonotype turned up a few times. A junction boundary mismatches the germline segment, possibly from a read error. The rearrangement joins TRBV20-1 to TRBJ2-7; 11 nucleotides agree with TRBD1. The CDR3 covers 11 residues. The germline gives CDR1 DFQATT, CDR2 SNEGSKA (reference sequence). The chain's CDR3 is CSARDGDRGNF. The CDR3 region has the DNA TGCAGTGCTAGAGATGGGGACAGGGGGAACTTC.

The chain carries TRBV20-1 and TRBJ1-6; D is ambiguous. CDR1 and CDR2 (germline): DFQATT, SNEGSKA (reference sequence). This CDR3 is 15 amino acids long. Trimming removed 1 base at V and 0 bases at J, with 7 bases between. This CDR3 is CSARAQSSYNSPLHF. The DNA of the CDR3 is TGCAGTGCTAGAGCGCAGAGCTCCTATAATTCACCCCTCCACTTT.

This clonotype was detected a few times. CDR3 nucleotides: TGTGCCAGCAGCTTGGGCCCCCTGAACTCTGGGGCCAACGTCCTGACTTTC. Translated: CASSLGPLNSGANVLTF. This rearrangement joins TRBV5-5 to TRBJ2-6; D is unclear. There are 17 residues in the CDR3. The germline V gene has CDR1 SGHKS and CDR2 YYEKEE (reference sequence). The ends were cut back, 0 bases at V and 0 bases at J, with 10 bases in the middle. The full variable domain, in which reference TRBV5-5 and TRBJ2-6 provide the parts outside the CDR3, is DAGVTQSPTHLIKTRGQQVTLRCSPISGHKSVSWYQQVLGQGPQFIFQYYEKEERGRGNFPDRFSARQFPNYSSELNVNALLLGDSALYLCASSLGPLNSGANVLTFGAGSRLTVL.

This clonotype was detected a few times. The chain employs TRBV7-2 and TRBJ2-3; possibly TRBD1 or TRBD2 for D (7 bases each). Germline loops: CDR1 SGHTA, CDR2 FQGNSA. The CDR3 covers 16 residues. V was clipped by 4 bases and J by 1 base, with 15 bases between them. The CDR3: CASSYRGGSGTDTQYF. CDR3 DNA: TGTGCCAGCAGCTACAGGGGCGGGAGTGGCACAGATACGCAGTATTTT.

This clonotype was observed many times. V usage is TRBV7-8 and J usage is TRBJ2-2; 9 bases agree with TRBD1. The CDR3 extends over 16 amino acids. In germline, CDR1 is SGHVS, CDR2 FQNEAQ. V lost 5 bases to trimming and J lost 1 base; unmatched junction nucleotides: 5. DNA for the CDR3: TGTGCCAGCAGCCCCCGGACAGGGGAGAACACCGGGGAGCTGTTTTTT. Its translation is CASSPRTGENTGELFF.

This clonotype was observed a handful of times. The rearrangement uses TRBV6-2 or TRBV6-3 and TRBJ2-7; D is perhaps TRBD1 or TRBD2 (6 bases each). Germline lookup yields CDR1 MNHEY and CDR2 SVGEGT. This CDR3 region has 13 residues. With 8 bases removed from V and 3 bases from J, the gap between germline ends came to 14 bases. CDR3 DNA sequence: TGTGCCAGCTATCGAGGGGGGATCTACGAGCAGTACGTC. Residues: CASYRGGIYEQYV.

This clonotype was counted a few times. Here the CDR3 DNA reads TGCGCCAGCAGCCTGGACCCTTCCAGCGGGAGCCAAGAGACCCAGTACTTC. Translated: CASSLDPSSGSQETQYF. The chain has TRBV5-1 and TRBJ2-5; 8 nucleotides line up with TRBD2. V gave up 4 bases and J gave up 1 base; unmatched junction bases: 12. CDR1 SGHRS and CDR2 YFSETQ come from the germline V gene. The CDR3 has 17 residues.

This sequence joins TRBV7-9 and TRBJ1-4; D is unclear. The V gene's germline CDR1 is SEHNR and CDR2 FQNEAQ (reference sequence). V gave up 5 bases and J gave up 7 bases, with 5 bases separating them. The CDR3 is 11 amino acids. The CDR3 loop reads CASSPVEKLFF. The DNA of the CDR3 is TGTGCCAGCAGCCCAGTTGAAAAACTGTTTTTT. Full variable domain (rest looked up from reference TRBV7-9 and TRBJ1-4): DTGVSQNPRHKITKRGQNVTFRCDPISEHNRLYWYRQTLGQGPEFLTYFQNEAQLEKSRLLSDRFSAERPKGSFSTLEIQRTEQGDSAMYLCASSPVEKLFFGSGTQLSVL.